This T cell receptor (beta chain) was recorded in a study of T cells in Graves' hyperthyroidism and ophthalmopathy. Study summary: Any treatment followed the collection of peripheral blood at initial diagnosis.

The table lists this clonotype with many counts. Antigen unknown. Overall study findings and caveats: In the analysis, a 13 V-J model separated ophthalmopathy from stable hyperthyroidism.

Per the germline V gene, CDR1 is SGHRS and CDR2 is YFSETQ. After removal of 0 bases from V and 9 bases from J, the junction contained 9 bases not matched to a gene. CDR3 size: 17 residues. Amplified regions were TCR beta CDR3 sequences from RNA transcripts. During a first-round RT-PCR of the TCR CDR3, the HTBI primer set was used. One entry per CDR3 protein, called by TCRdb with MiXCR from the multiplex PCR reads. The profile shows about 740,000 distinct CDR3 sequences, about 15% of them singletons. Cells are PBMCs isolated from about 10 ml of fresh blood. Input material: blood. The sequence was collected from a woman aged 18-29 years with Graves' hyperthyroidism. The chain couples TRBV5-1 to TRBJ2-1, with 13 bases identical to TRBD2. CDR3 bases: TGCGCCAGCAGCTTGGGAACTAGCGGGAGGGCCGCGGGTGAGCAGTTCTTC. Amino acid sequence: CASSLGTSGRAAGEQFF.